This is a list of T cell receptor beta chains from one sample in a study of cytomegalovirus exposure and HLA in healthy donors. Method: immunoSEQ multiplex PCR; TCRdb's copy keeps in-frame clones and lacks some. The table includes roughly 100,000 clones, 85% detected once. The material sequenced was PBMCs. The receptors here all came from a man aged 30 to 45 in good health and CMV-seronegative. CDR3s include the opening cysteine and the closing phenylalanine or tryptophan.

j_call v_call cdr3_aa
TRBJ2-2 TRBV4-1 CASSQESLGLYIGELFF
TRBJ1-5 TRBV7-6 CASSLGGTAQHF
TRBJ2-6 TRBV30 CAWRSDRLSLWANVLTF
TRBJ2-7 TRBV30 CAWGAGGLGEQYF
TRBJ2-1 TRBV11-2 CASNLRSSLIDEQFF
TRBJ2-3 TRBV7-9 CASSSPGTGRSWSTDTQYF
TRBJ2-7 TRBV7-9 CASSLRSRDRFYEQYF
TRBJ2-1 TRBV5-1 CASKEGSNNEQFF
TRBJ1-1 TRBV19 CASSMTGSAVNTEAFF
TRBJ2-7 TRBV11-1 CASSLVGGASYEQYF
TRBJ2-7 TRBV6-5 CASSYSKGVPYEQYF
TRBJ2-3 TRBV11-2 CASSVNMDTQYF
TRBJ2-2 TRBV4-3 CASSQDRADTNTGELFF
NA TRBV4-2 CASSQDKTGYYEQYF
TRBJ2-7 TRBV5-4 CASSLGTDRGAEQYF
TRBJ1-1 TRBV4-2 CASSPPGGNTEAFF